The 16 T cell receptor beta chains below come from one sample, sequenced in a study of T cell responses to AZD1222 COVID-19 vaccine. The data were produced by immunoSEQ multiplex PCR, yet TCRdb's version contains in-frame clones alone and is incomplete. The sample has 150,000 to 200,000 clones, 93% seen once. The specimen was peripheral blood, collected on day 0 of AZD1222 vaccination. The receptors here all came from an adult in good health.

Worth noting for this clone: The same CDR3 can be traced to other DNA sequences in this sample. The gene calls are TRBV6-1 and TRBJ1-2; D unclear. The CDR3 runs 12 residues. Germline assignment: CDR1 MNHNS and CDR2 SASEGT. V lost 3 bases to trimming and J lost 3 bases, with 5 bases between them. The CDR3 region has the DNA TGTGCCAGCAGTGACAGCTACTATGGCTACACCTTC. Amino acids: CASSDSYYGYTF.

V and J are TRBV5-4 and TRBJ2-7; D is unresolved. Germline V gene lookup returns CDR1 SGHNT and CDR2 YYREEE (reference sequence). V shed 4 bases and J shed 6 bases, with 11 bases lying between them. The CDR3 totals 12 residues. The CDR3: CASSADTGEQYF. CDR3 DNA: TGTGCCAGCAGCGCCGACACGGGCGAGCAGTACTTC.

In DNA, the CDR3 is TGTGCCAGCTCAGGCGGGACTAGCGGGAATGAGCAGTTCTTC. This sequence encodes CASSGGTSGNEQFF. The chain recombines TRBV18 with TRBJ2-1, with 12 positions matching TRBD2. The V segment lost 5 bases and the J segment 7 bases; nucleotides outside the gene matches: 3. The CDR3 has 14 residues. Germline loops: CDR1 KGHSH, CDR2 LQKENI.

The rearrangement uses TRBV5-4 and TRBJ2-5, with 10 bases aligning to TRBD2. This CDR3 comprises 14 residues. Germline-derived CDR1 and CDR2 are SGHNT and YYREEE (reference sequence). V was clipped by 4 bases and J by 5 bases; unmatched bases: 5. CDR3 in DNA: TGTGCCAGCAGCCAACCACTAGCGGGGGAGACCCAGTACTTC. It translates to CASSQPLAGETQYF.

J is TRBJ2-7 and V is TRBV7-9; tentatively, D is TRBD1 (6 bases). Trimming removed 6 bases at V and 3 bases at J, with 12 bases between. There are 13 residues in the CDR3. Germline V lookup: CDR1 SEHNR, CDR2 FQNEAQ (reference sequence). CDR3 loop: CASSQGTLYEQYF. The CDR3 coding sequence is TGTGCCAGCAGTCAGGGGACACTCTACGAGCAGTACTTC.

The chain has TRBV21-1 and TRBJ1-5; no DNA check was done on the table's D call, TRBD1. TRBV21-1 is noted as a pseudogene. The CDR3 is made up of 16 amino acids. CDR3 region: CASTVPQTGTNQPQHF. Written as DNA, the CDR3 is TGTGCCAGCACCGTGCCCCAGACAGGGACCAATCAGCCCCAGCATTTT.

The V gene is TRBV6-1, the J gene TRBJ2-5; D ambiguous. Looked up from germline, CDR1 is MNHNS and CDR2 is SASEGT. V was shortened by 2 bases and J by 4 bases, with 8 bases between the two germline ends. CDR3 length equals 13 residues. CDR3 protein: CASSEHLGETQYF. DNA of the CDR3: TGTGCCAGCAGTGAACACCTGGGAGAGACCCAGTACTTC.

This chain joins TRBV7-9 and TRBJ1-1; no firm D call. This CDR3 is 13 amino acids long. The V gene's germline CDR1 is SEHNR and CDR2 FQNEAQ (reference sequence). The CDR3 nucleotides are TGTGTCACCAGCAGTGACGCCCTCACTGAAGCTTTCTTT. Protein product: CVTSSDALTEAFF.

V usage is TRBV30 and J usage is TRBJ1-2; D is unresolved. CDR1 and CDR2 from the germline V gene are GTSNPN and SVGIG (reference sequence). The CDR3 spans 13 residues. Trimming left V 0 bases short and J 3 bases short, with 8 bases between. In nucleotides, the CDR3 is TGTGCCTGGAGTGTGGGTATATACTATGGCTACACCTTC. Protein: CAWSVGIYYGYTF.

The chain joins TRBV10-3 to TRBJ1-1; D unresolved. CDR3 length: 14 amino acids. CDR1 ENHRY and CDR2 SYGVKD come from the germline V gene. Trimming cost V 3 bases and J 4 bases, with 12 bases left between them. In DNA, the CDR3 is TGTGCCATCAGTGAAGAGGCTCTAAGCACTGAAGCTTTCTTT. This sequence encodes CAISEEALSTEAFF.

The V gene is TRBV5-4, the J gene TRBJ1-3; TRBD1 aligns across 7 bases. CDR1 is SGHNT and CDR2 is YYREEE in the germline V gene (reference sequence). The CDR3 is 14 residues long. The J segment lost 8 bases and the V segment lost 0 bases, leaving 5 bases of the junction unmatched. CDR3 nucleotide sequence: TGTGCCAGCAGCTTGGGACAGGGTAGGGACACCATATATTTT. Encoded protein: CASSLGQGRDTIYF.

The CDR3 nucleotides are TGTGCCAGCAGTTCGGCCGGGACAGCGGATCAGCCCCAGCATTTT. Protein: CASSSAGTADQPQHF. This chain joins TRBV6-5 and TRBJ1-5, with 7 bases lining up with TRBD1. The CDR3 has 15 amino acids. Germline lookup yields CDR1 MNHEY and CDR2 SVGAGI. V lost 4 bases, J lost 5 bases, and 8 bases stayed unmatched.

The chain employs TRBV6-5 and TRBJ1-4; 7 bases are shared with TRBD1. There are 15 residues in the CDR3. Unmatched junction bases numbered 3, after V lost 2 bases and J lost 3 bases. Per the germline V gene, CDR1 is MNHEY and CDR2 is SVGAGI. The CDR3 DNA reads TGTGCCAGCAGTTACAGCCAGGGGGCTAATGAAAAACTGTTTTTT. Amino acids: CASSYSQGANEKLFF.

Remarks on this clone: At one end the junction does not follow the germline gene, possibly because of a read error. The chain links TRBV7-9 to TRBJ1-2, with D uncertain. CDR1 is SEHNR and CDR2 is FQNEAQ in the germline V gene (reference sequence). This CDR3 has 12 amino acids. CDR3 amino acids: CASNLADYGYTF. The CDR3, as DNA: TGTGCCAGCAACTTAGCAGACTATGGCTACACCTTC.

The V and J genes are TRBV4-3 and TRBJ2-5; TRBD2 is a possible D gene (5 bases). This CDR3 has 16 residues. Trimming cost V 0 bases and J 3 bases, with 14 bases left between them. From germline, CDR1 is LGHNA and CDR2 YSLEER. DNA of the CDR3: TGCGCCAGCAGCCAAGAACGGGGAGCGGAGAAAGAGACCCAGTACTTC. Translation gives CASSQERGAEKETQYF.

The chain couples TRBV2 to TRBJ2-5; D perhaps matches TRBD2 (6 bases). The CDR3 length is 14 residues. Trimming pared 5 bases from V and 4 bases from J, leaving 14 bases between. Germline values: CDR1 SNHLY, CDR2 FYNNEI. The DNA for the CDR3 is TGTGCCAGCAGTCGGACGGGGGTTCGAGAGACCCAGTACTTC. Translating it yields CASSRTGVRETQYF.